These 10 T cell receptor beta chains were sequenced from one sample in a study of T cells in Graves' hyperthyroidism and ophthalmopathy. Researchers took RNA transcripts and amplified the TCR beta CDR3 regions from them. TCR CDR3 underwent first-round RT-PCR with the HTBI primer set. TCRdb passed the multiplex PCR reads through MiXCR, listing each CDR3 protein once. The sample shows about 600,000 distinct CDR3 sequences, approximately 15% of them seen only once. The sequencing input was blood. The receptors originated from a woman younger than 35 with Graves' ophthalmopathy.

The CDR3 reads CSAREPGNPTEAFF. In DNA form, the CDR3 reads TGCAGTGCTAGAGAGCCAGGGAATCCCACTGAAGCTTTCTTT. V and J are TRBV20-1 and TRBJ1-1; possible D gene TRBD1, 5 bases. Trimming removed 0 bases from V and 4 bases from J, with 12 bases in between. Germline lookup yields CDR1 DFQATT and CDR2 SNEGSKA (reference sequence). CDR3 length equals 14 residues.

In this sample, this clonotype turned up many times. The chain uses TRBV7-9 and TRBJ2-4; TRBD1 is a possible D gene (5 bases). The germline V and J ends were trimmed by 4 bases and 4 bases, with 8 bases remaining between them. The V gene's germline CDR1 is SEHNR and CDR2 FQNEAQ (reference sequence). CDR3 length: 13 residues. CDR3 DNA: TGTGCCAGCAGCTCGGACACGAAAAACATTCAGTACTTC. This encodes CASSSDTKNIQYF.

The chain couples TRBV14 to TRBJ2-7, with 9 bases fitting TRBD2. V lost 4 bases, J lost 5 bases, and 12 bases stayed unmatched. Germline CDR1 SGHDN, CDR2 FVKESK. This CDR3 is 16 amino acids long. The CDR3 coding sequence is TGTGCCAGCAGCCCCAGAGTTGGCGGGAGGGCCCACGAGCAGTACTTC. Residues: CASSPRVGGRAHEQYF.

Ten or more counts support this clonotype. The chain is built from TRBV30 and TRBJ2-2, with a possible D match to TRBD2 (6 bases). Trimming stripped 0 bases from V and 2 bases from J, with 10 bases between. This CDR3 has 15 amino acids. Per germline, CDR1 GTSNPN and CDR2 SVGIG (reference sequence). The CDR3 here is CAWSVGTLNTGELFF. The CDR3, as DNA: TGTGCCTGGAGTGTTGGGACTCTCAACACCGGGGAGCTGTTTTTT.

The genes are TRBV12-3 or TRBV12-4 and TRBJ2-1; TRBD2 matches 7 bases. The CDR3 runs to 14 residues. V lost 2 bases, J lost 7 bases, and 5 bases stayed unmatched. CDR3 nucleotides: TGTGCCAGCAGTTTATCGGGGGGTCGGAATGAGCAGTTCTTC. This codes for CASSLSGGRNEQFF.

In nucleotides, the CDR3 is TGTGCCAGCTCCGGAGGGAGGGACAATGAGCAGTTCTTC. Protein product: CASSGGRDNEQFF. The rearrangement uses TRBV7-8 and TRBJ2-1; 7 nucleotides line up with TRBD2. The CDR3 loop spans 13 amino acids. Unmatched junction bases numbered 6, after V lost 8 bases and J lost 5 bases. In germline, CDR1 is SGHVS, CDR2 FQNEAQ.

This clonotype was counted ten times or more. This chain links TRBV7-8 with TRBJ2-5, with a possible D match to TRBD2 (5 bases). The CDR3 sequence is 13 residues long. Per germline, CDR1 SGHVS and CDR2 FQNEAQ. With 4 bases removed from V and 5 bases from J, the gap between germline ends came to 11 bases. CDR3 loop: CASSSSPWETQYF. The CDR3 coding sequence is TGTGCCAGCAGCTCTAGCCCTTGGGAGACCCAGTACTTC.

There are many counts of this clonotype. This rearrangement joins TRBV28 to TRBJ2-7, with D possibly matching TRBD2 (6 bases). Per germline, CDR1 MDHEN and CDR2 SYDVKM. This CDR3 comprises 14 residues. The germline V and J ends were trimmed by 5 bases and 3 bases, with 14 bases remaining between them. CDR3 DNA sequence: TGTGCCAGCAGTCCATTAGCGGAGTTCTACGAGCAGTACTTC. It specifies CASSPLAEFYEQYF.

The CDR3 reads CASSQEGLPSQKLFF. Here the CDR3 DNA reads TGCGCCAGCAGCCAAGAGGGACTCCCCTCCCAAAAACTGTTTTTT. The rearrangement joins TRBV4-1 to TRBJ1-4; tentatively, D is TRBD1 (5 bases). V was clipped by 0 bases and J by 9 bases, with 14 bases between them. The CDR3 extends over 15 amino acids. Per the germline V gene, CDR1 is MGHRA and CDR2 is YSYEKL.

Ten or more counts support this clonotype. The rearrangement uses TRBV6-2 or TRBV6-3 and TRBJ2-5; possibly TRBD1 for D (5 bases). The length of the CDR3 is 13 residues. V lost 8 bases to trimming and J lost 4 bases, with 14 bases between them. Germline V CDR1 and CDR2: MNHEY, SVGEGT. The CDR3 protein is CASQGSGRETQYF. The CDR3 bases are TGTGCCAGCCAGGGTTCAGGACGAGAGACCCAGTACTTC.